The 32 T cell receptor beta chains presented below share a single source sample, sequenced in a study of identical twins. TCRdb analysed the 5' RACE reads with MiXCR anew, one entry per CDR3 protein. The sample has around 480,000 distinct CDR3 sequences; about 14% are singletons. The sample was also linked to a second study, of yellow fever vaccine responses in identical twins.

Input material: CD4+ T cells sorted from blood. These receptors were obtained from a woman younger than 35 in good health.

The rearrangement links TRBV7-9 to TRBJ2-3; D unresolved. The V and J ends lost 4 bases and 0 bases respectively, with 8 bases between them. Germline CDR1 is SEHNR and CDR2 is FQNEAQ (reference sequence). The length of the CDR3 is 14 residues. This CDR3 is CASSSLPSTDTQYF. CDR3 DNA: TGTGCCAGCAGCTCTTTACCTAGCACAGATACGCAGTATTTT.

This chain joins TRBV3-1 and TRBJ2-1; the D call may be TRBD1 or TRBD2 (6 bases each). This CDR3 has 14 amino acids. Per the germline V gene, CDR1 is LGHDT and CDR2 is YNNKEL (reference sequence). The V end was cut by 8 bases, the J end by 5 bases, with 16 bases between. The CDR3 protein is CASSLWGADNEQFF. CDR3 nucleotides: TGTGCCAGCTCTCTTTGGGGGGCGGACAATGAGCAGTTCTTC.

This clonotype was detected only a few times. The rearrangement uses TRBV5-6 and TRBJ1-5; D uncertain. The CDR3 extends over 15 amino acids. Trimming cost V 3 bases and J 1 base, with 11 bases left between them. The germline gives CDR1 SGHDT, CDR2 YYEEEE. The CDR3 bases are TGTGCCAGCAGCTCCGGGCCCGCCAGCAATCAGCCCCAGCATTTT. Its translation is CASSSGPASNQPQHF.

This clonotype was seen more than once but under ten times. The chain joins TRBV5-1 to TRBJ1-1; D perhaps matches TRBD1 (5 bases). CDR1 SGHRS and CDR2 YFSETQ come from the germline V gene. Trimming took 7 bases from V and 1 from J, leaving 17 bases between them. This CDR3 has 15 residues. CDR3 sequence reads: CASFLQLGENTEAFF. DNA for the CDR3: TGCGCCAGCTTCCTACAGTTGGGGGAGAACACTGAAGCTTTCTTT.

This clonotype has more than one count but fewer than ten. The J gene is TRBJ2-5, the V gene TRBV6-2 or TRBV6-3, with 15 positions matching TRBD2. CDR3 length: 17 amino acids. Germline V gene data show CDR1 as MNHEY and CDR2 as SVGEGT. Trimming cost V 6 bases and J 2 bases; bases outside gene matches: 7. The DNA of the CDR3 is TGTGCCAGCAGCCCCGGGACTAGCGGGAGGCAACAAGAGACCCAGTACTTC. Protein sequence: CASSPGTSGRQQETQYF.

This clonotype was picked up a small number of times. The V gene is TRBV6-2 or TRBV6-3, the J gene TRBJ2-7; 8 positions match TRBD1. The CDR3 sequence is 15 residues long. Germline V CDR1 and CDR2: MNHEY, SVGEGT. V trimming: 6 bases; J trimming: 2 bases; junction bases outside the gene matches: 9. This chain's CDR3 is CASSPQGARPYEQYF. The CDR3 DNA is TGTGCCAGCAGCCCTCAGGGGGCCCGCCCCTACGAGCAGTACTTC.

The sample holds a few counts of this clonotype. The chain joins TRBV5-1 to TRBJ2-3; D remains unclear. CDR1 and CDR2 from the germline V gene are SGHRS and YFSETQ. The length of the CDR3 is 13 residues. Between the trimmed V and J ends, which lost 4 bases and 3 bases, there was a span of 9 bases. CDR3 sequence reads: CASSHRRTDTQYF. In nucleotides, the CDR3 is TGCGCCAGCAGCCACCGAAGAACAGATACGCAGTATTTT.

The table lists this clonotype with a count of one. The chain links TRBV6-5 to TRBJ2-1; 7 bases align to TRBD1. Germline assignment: CDR1 MNHEY and CDR2 SVGAGI. CDR3 length: 14 residues. J gave up 7 bases and V 4 bases, and 7 bases lay outside the gene matches. CDR3 DNA: TGTGCCAGCAGTTTCGACAGGGATGTAAATGAGCAGTTCTTC. This translates into CASSFDRDVNEQFF.

This clonotype was seen a handful of times. The chain carries TRBV9 and TRBJ2-2; D perhaps matches TRBD2 (7 bases). The ends were cut back, 4 bases at V and 0 bases at J, with 19 bases in the middle. The germline V gene has CDR1 SGDLS and CDR2 YYNGEE. The CDR3 is made up of 18 amino acids. Here the CDR3 DNA reads TGTGCCAGCAGCTCCCAGGGGTCGGGGGGCTCGAACACCGGGGAGCTGTTTTTT. Amino acids: CASSSQGSGGSNTGELFF. The entire variable domain, with the rest obtained from reference TRBV9 and TRBJ2-2, is as follows: DSGVTQTPKHLITATGQRVTLRCSPRSGDLSVYWYQQSLDQGLQFLIQYYNGEERAKGNILERFSAQQFPDLHSELNLSSLELGDSALYFCASSSQGSGGSNTGELFFGEGSRLTVL.

A few counts support this clonotype. The rearrangement links TRBV7-2 to TRBJ2-3; TRBD2 matches 8 bases. CDR1 and CDR2 (germline): SGHTA, FQGNSA. The CDR3 is 16 residues long. V shed 1 base and J 4 bases; nucleotides not matched to a gene: 7. The DNA for the CDR3 is TGTGCCAGCAGCTTAGTAGCGGGGAGGCATCCAGATACGCAGTATTTT. Translated: CASSLVAGRHPDTQYF.

The sample holds a few counts of this clonotype. The junction differs from germline at one of its ends, possibly a read error. This chain joins TRBV5-1 and TRBJ2-3; TRBD2 agrees at 9 bases. The length of the CDR3 is 14 residues. Per germline, CDR1 SGHRS and CDR2 YFSETQ. CDR3 nucleotide sequence: TGCGCCAGCAGTTTGGCGGGAGGGCGAAATACGCAGTATTTT. Its protein product is CASSLAGGRNTQYF.

J is TRBJ2-1 and V is TRBV19; D uncertain. Deletions cut 11 bases from V and 3 bases from J, with 11 bases between. This CDR3 comprises 12 residues. CDR1 LNHDA and CDR2 SQIVND come from the germline V gene (reference sequence). CDR3 loop: CAGWFGYNEQFF. In nucleotides, the CDR3 is TGTGCCGGATGGTTCGGCTACAATGAGCAGTTCTTC.

This clonotype was counted only a few times. J is TRBJ1-5 and V is TRBV20-1, with a possible D match to TRBD1 (5 bases). There are 13 residues in the CDR3. The germline V gene encodes CDR1 DFQATT and CDR2 SNEGSKA (reference sequence). With 3 bases removed from V and 2 bases from J, the gap between germline ends came to 8 bases. For the CDR3, the DNA is TGCAGTGCTAGGGGGGAGCGCAATCAGCCCCAGCATTTT. It yields the protein CSARGERNQPQHF.

This sequence joins TRBV6-2 or TRBV6-3 and TRBJ1-5, with D possibly matching TRBD1 (5 bases). V gave up 2 bases and J gave up 6 bases, with 14 bases separating them. The germline gives CDR1 MNHEY, CDR2 SVGEGT. The CDR3 runs to 15 residues. The CDR3 here is CASSYPGTRGQPQHF. As DNA, the CDR3 is TGTGCCAGCAGTTACCCCGGGACCCGGGGTCAGCCCCAGCATTTT.

This clonotype was picked up many times. Here the CDR3 reads CASCWGFCTDTQYF. As DNA, the CDR3 is TGTGCCAGCTGTTGGGGCTTCTGCACAGATACGCAGTATTTT. V usage is TRBV7-9 and J usage is TRBJ2-3; possibly TRBD1 for D (5 bases). CDR3 length: 14 amino acids. Trimming pared 8 bases from V and 1 base from J, leaving 13 bases between. CDR1 is SEHNR, CDR2 FQNEAQ, per germline (reference sequence).

This clonotype was picked up a small number of times. The chain links TRBV7-6 to TRBJ2-1; 8 positions agree with TRBD2. J gave up 9 bases and V 4 bases, and 8 bases lay outside the gene matches. This CDR3 region has 14 residues. CDR1 SGHVS and CDR2 FNYEAQ come from the germline V gene. In nucleotides, the CDR3 is TGTGCCAGCAGCTCTCGAGCGGGGGCCACTGAGCAGTTCTTC. It is translated as CASSSRAGATEQFF.

This clonotype was observed a handful of times. The V gene is TRBV5-5, the J gene TRBJ2-1, with TRBD2 matching over 7 bases. The V and J ends lost 5 bases and 5 bases, in that order; junction bases with no gene match: 10. The CDR3 totals 15 residues. Germline CDR1 SGHKS, CDR2 YYEKEE (reference sequence). The CDR3 region is CASRIPGLLNNEQFF. CDR3 coding DNA: TGTGCCAGCAGGATACCGGGACTACTCAACAATGAGCAGTTCTTC.

This clonotype was picked up a small number of times. The chain uses TRBV20-1 and TRBJ1-5; D is undetermined. The germline V gene has CDR1 DFQATT and CDR2 SNEGSKA (reference sequence). V was trimmed by 1 base and J by 2 bases, leaving 9 bases between them. This CDR3 comprises 14 residues. The CDR3 is CSARVAVGNQPQHF. CDR3 nucleotide sequence: TGCAGTGCTAGAGTGGCGGTTGGCAATCAGCCCCAGCATTTT.

CDR3 loop: CASSPGQNTGELFF. In DNA, the CDR3 is TGCGCCAGCAGCCCGGGACAAAACACCGGGGAGCTGTTTTTT. The chain is built from TRBV4-1 and TRBJ2-2, with TRBD1 as a possible D gene (6 bases). Germline assignment: CDR1 MGHRA and CDR2 YSYEKL. This CDR3 comprises 14 residues. Between the trimmed V and J ends, which lost 4 bases and 2 bases, there was a span of 8 bases.

This clonotype was seen a single time. The chain couples TRBV11-1 to TRBJ2-2; 8 bases map to TRBD1. Germline CDR1 SGHAT, CDR2 FQDESV (reference sequence). V lost 3 bases to trimming and J lost 5 bases; unmatched junction nucleotides: 5. The CDR3 runs to 15 residues. As DNA, the CDR3 is TGTGCCAGCAGCTTCGGGCAGGGGGCGACCGGGGAGCTGTTTTTT. Translated: CASSFGQGATGELFF.

The chain couples TRBV28 to TRBJ2-7; D not certain. Trimming removed 3 bases from V and 6 bases from J, with 15 bases in between. Germline V gene data show CDR1 as MDHEN and CDR2 as SYDVKM. The CDR3 extends over 14 amino acids. Written as DNA, the CDR3 is TGTGCCAGCAGTTTTTACACACTCGTGGTCGAGCAGTACTTC. It specifies CASSFYTLVVEQYF.

The CDR3: CSARDDGGLQETQYF. The CDR3 DNA sequence: TGCAGTGCTAGAGATGATGGGGGGCTCCAAGAGACCCAGTACTTC. This chain joins TRBV20-1 and TRBJ2-5; perhaps D is TRBD1 or TRBD2 (6 bases each). This CDR3 region has 15 residues. V shed 0 bases and J shed 1 base, with 12 bases lying between them. The germline V gene has CDR1 DFQATT and CDR2 SNEGSKA (reference sequence).

The chain's CDR3 is CASSYSPIYTGELFF. CDR3 coding DNA: TGTGCCAGCAGTTACTCCCCAATATATACCGGGGAGCTGTTTTTT. The chain has TRBV6-5 and TRBJ2-2; D remains ambiguous. The V gene's germline CDR1 is MNHEY and CDR2 SVGAGI. V was shortened by 0 bases and J by 5 bases, with 10 bases between the two germline ends. The CDR3 contains 15 residues.

This clonotype has a handful of counts. The chain uses TRBV6-7 and TRBJ2-1; TRBD2 agrees at 10 bases. TRBV6-7 is placed among ORFs of uncertain function. Trimming took 0 bases from V and 7 from J; bases not matched to a gene: 15. The CDR3 is made up of 19 amino acids. This CDR3 is CASSYSRPGEREGQNEQFF. DNA of the CDR3: TGTGCCAGCAGTTACTCGCGCCCGGGGGAGCGGGAGGGCCAAAATGAGCAGTTCTTC.

In this sample, this clonotype turned up many times. The gene calls are TRBV18 and TRBJ2-2; no firm D call. Trimming shortened V by 2 bases and J by 2 bases, and 6 bases separated the two germline ends. Germline CDR1 and CDR2: KGHSH and LQKENI. The CDR3 runs to 14 residues. The CDR3 DNA follows: TGTGCCAGCTCACCAGTCACAAACACCGGGGAGCTGTTTTTT. Translating it yields CASSPVTNTGELFF.

This clonotype was recorded a few times. CDR3 coding DNA: TGCGCCAGCAGCTTGGGGGAGGGGGCGACAGATACGCAGTATTTT. Protein product: CASSLGEGATDTQYF. The chain recombines TRBV5-1 with TRBJ2-3; either TRBD1 or TRBD2 may fit D (7 bases each). The V end was cut by 0 bases, the J end by 3 bases, with 11 bases between. The CDR3 sequence is 15 residues long. CDR1 is SGHRS, CDR2 YFSETQ, per germline.

The CDR3 nucleotides read TGCGCCAGCAGTTCTGGACTAGCGGACGCTAAGGCGCAGTATTTT. This codes for CASSSGLADAKAQYF. J is TRBJ2-3 and V is TRBV5-1; the match to TRBD2 covers 10 bases. CDR1 SGHRS and CDR2 YFSETQ come from the germline V gene. Trimming at V came to 5 bases and at J to 10 bases, leaving 13 bases not matched to a gene. This CDR3 comprises 15 residues.

This clonotype came up a few times. This chain uses TRBV7-6 with TRBJ2-3; 9 bases fit TRBD2. Germline-derived CDR1 and CDR2 are SGHVS and FNYEAQ. The junction had 6 bases not matched to a gene; V was cut back by 0 bases and J by 2 bases. The CDR3 covers 17 residues. Here the CDR3 DNA reads TGTGCCAGCAGCTTAGCTCCCGCGGGGGGGTTCACAGATACGCAGTATTTT. This sequence encodes CASSLAPAGGFTDTQYF. Together with reference TRBV7-6 and TRBJ2-3, the CDR3 gives the full variable domain: GAGVSQSPRYKVTKRGQDVALRCDPISGHVSLYWYRQALGQGPEFLTYFNYEAQQDKSGLPNDRFSAERPEGSISTLTIQRTEQRDSAMYRCASSLAPAGGFTDTQYFGPGTRLTVL.

J is TRBJ2-1 and V is TRBV4-3; D possibly matches TRBD1 or TRBD2 (7 bases each). Germline loops: CDR1 LGHNA, CDR2 YSLEER. The V end was cut by 1 base, the J end by 8 bases, with 21 bases between. The length of the CDR3 is 17 residues. The CDR3 region is CASSQGEGAPPGDEQFF. The CDR3 DNA is TGCGCCAGCAGCCAAGGGGAGGGGGCTCCCCCGGGCGATGAGCAGTTCTTC.

This clonotype appeared a few times. The CDR3 DNA follows: TGTGCCAGCAGCCAAAGGGACGCGAGCTCCTACGAGCAGTACTTC. Residues: CASSQRDASSYEQYF. V gene TRBV3-1 combines with J gene TRBJ2-7, with D perhaps TRBD1 or TRBD2 (5 bases each). The CDR3 consists of 15 residues. Per germline, CDR1 LGHDT and CDR2 YNNKEL (reference sequence). V lost 2 bases, J lost 0 bases, and 11 bases lay in between.

This sequence joins TRBV18 and TRBJ2-7; 12 positions agree with TRBD2. CDR1 is KGHSH, CDR2 LQKENI, per germline. The ends lost 2 bases at V and 2 bases at J; junction bases unmatched: 7. This CDR3 is 17 amino acids long. The CDR3, as DNA: TGTGCCAGCTCACCATTCCCGACTAGCGGGAGAGCCTACGAGCAGTACTTC. It codes for CASSPFPTSGRAYEQYF.

This clonotype has a handful of counts. The chain joins TRBV30 to TRBJ2-3, with 10 nucleotides matching TRBD1. J lost 3 bases, V lost 2 bases, and 5 bases had no gene match. Germline lookup yields CDR1 GTSNPN and CDR2 SVGIG (reference sequence). The CDR3 has 15 amino acids. The CDR3 loop is CAWSTTGGQTDTQYF. The CDR3 nucleotides are TGTGCCTGGAGTACGACAGGGGGCCAGACAGATACGCAGTATTTT.